The 11 T cell receptor beta chains given below trace back to one sample, sequenced in a study of regulatory dendritic cells for organ transplantation. Using immunoSEQ multiplex PCR, the repertoire was profiled, and TCRdb retains in-frame clones only, with some absent. The sample includes 30,000 to 40,000 clones, approximately 91% of them seen just once. The sample comprised naive CD4+ T cells from blood. The sample's subset: CD45RA+ naive T cells. The receptors originated from a human donor in good health.

The chain carries TRBV6-5 and TRBJ2-7, with D unclear. Germline V lookup: CDR1 MNHEY, CDR2 SVGAGI. Trimming took off 0 bases at V and 4 bases at J, with 10 bases between the two ends. The CDR3 runs 14 residues. The CDR3 sequence: CASSYSRSQYEQYF. The CDR3 nucleotides read TGTGCCAGCAGTTACTCGAGAAGCCAGTACGAGCAGTACTTC.

V gene TRBV4-2 combines with J gene TRBJ1-4; 7 nucleotides align to TRBD1. The CDR3 totals 15 residues. The trim removed 3 bases at V and 4 bases at J, leaving 5 bases unmatched. Germline values: CDR1 LGHNA, CDR2 YNFKEQ. CDR3 amino acids: CASSHGGTDNEKLFF. Here the CDR3 DNA reads TGTGCCAGCAGCCATGGGGGGACAGATAATGAAAAACTGTTTTTT.

V and J are TRBV18 and TRBJ1-6, with D maybe TRBD1 (5 bases). This CDR3 is built from 19 residues. Trimming pared 2 bases from V and 0 bases from J, leaving 17 bases between. CDR1 is KGHSH and CDR2 is LQKENI in the germline V gene. CDR3 sequence: CASSPLSGFGGSYNSPLHF. In DNA form, the CDR3 reads TGTGCCAGCTCACCATTATCAGGGTTTGGCGGCTCCTATAATTCACCCCTCCACTTT.

The rearrangement joins TRBV28 to TRBJ2-5; D unresolved. Trimming removed 3 bases from V and 7 bases from J, with 6 bases in between. CDR3 size: 11 residues. Germline CDR1 is MDHEN and CDR2 is SYDVKM. The CDR3 DNA reads TGTGCCAGCAGTTTCTTGGGGACCCAGTACTTC. It yields the protein CASSFLGTQYF.

The rearrangement links TRBV4-2 to TRBJ2-3; D unclear. V dropped 1 base and J dropped 1 base, with 12 bases sitting between them. The CDR3 length is 16 residues. CDR1 and CDR2 (germline): LGHNA, YNFKEQ. The CDR3 sequence is CASSQATNTGTDTQYF. The CDR3 coding sequence is TGTGCCAGCAGCCAAGCAACCAATACGGGCACAGATACGCAGTATTTT.

This clone was detected a few times. The chain joins TRBV4-2 to TRBJ1-1; D is undetermined. This CDR3 comprises 14 residues. Germline-derived CDR1 and CDR2 are LGHNA and YNFKEQ. V shed 3 bases and J shed 1 base, with 9 bases lying between them. The CDR3 sequence is CASSHDSENTEAFF. CDR3 DNA: TGTGCCAGCAGCCACGACTCCGAGAACACTGAAGCTTTCTTT.

This clone occurred once. This chain joins TRBV30 and TRBJ1-2; D is unclear. Per germline, CDR1 GTSNPN and CDR2 SVGIG (reference sequence). This CDR3 has 11 residues. V lost 5 bases and J 8 bases, leaving 12 bases between the germline ends. CDR3 loop: CAWGNGGGYTF. In DNA form, the CDR3 reads TGTGCCTGGGGGAACGGCGGCGGCTACACCTTC.

CDR3 nucleotides: TGTGCCAGCTCACTACAGGGGTTTGCTTTCAGTACTGAAGCTTTCTTT. Translated, it gives CASSLQGFAFSTEAFF. J is TRBJ1-1 and V is TRBV18, with 7 bases fitting TRBD1. The CDR3 has 16 residues. V trimming: 4 bases; J trimming: 5 bases; junction bases outside the gene matches: 13. Germline CDR1 reads KGHSH; CDR2 reads LQKENI.

The chain employs TRBV25-1 and TRBJ2-5; TRBD2 might be the D (6 bases). CDR1 is MGHDK and CDR2 is SYGVNS in the germline V gene. This CDR3 region has 13 residues. V dropped 8 bases and J dropped 1 base, with 11 bases sitting between them. This CDR3 is CASGRGTQETQYF. CDR3 nucleotides: TGTGCCAGCGGGCGGGGTACCCAAGAGACCCAGTACTTC. Supplemented by reference TRBV25-1 and TRBJ2-5, the full variable domain reads EADIYQTPRYLVIGTGKKITLECSQTMGHDKMYWYQQDPGMELHLIHYSYGVNSTEKGDLSSESTVSRIRTEHFPLTLESARPSHTSQYLCASGRGTQETQYFGPGTRLLVL.

This chain connects TRBV28 to TRBJ2-5, with 10 positions matching TRBD1. CDR3 length equals 13 residues. V trimming: 11 bases; J trimming: 5 bases; junction bases outside the gene matches: 8. Looked up from germline, CDR1 is MDHEN and CDR2 is SYDVKM. This CDR3 is CALATGGLETQYF. The CDR3, as DNA: TGTGCCCTTGCGACAGGGGGCTTGGAGACCCAGTACTTC.

The chain recombines TRBV7-9 with TRBJ2-1, with unresolved D. Trimming shortened V by 1 base and J by 3 bases, and 19 bases separated the two germline ends. The CDR3 loop spans 18 amino acids. Germline CDR1 reads SEHNR; CDR2 reads FQNEAQ (reference sequence). The CDR3 here is CASSLGYGVAGRYNEQFF. CDR3 sequence (DNA): TGTGCCAGCAGCTTAGGTTATGGGGTAGCCGGGCGCTACAATGAGCAGTTCTTC. Full variable domain (remainder filled in from reference TRBV7-9 and TRBJ2-1): DTGVSQNPRHKITKRGQNVTFRCDPISEHNRLYWYRQTLGQGPEFLTYFQNEAQLEKSRLLSDRFSAERPKGSFSTLEIQRTEQGDSAMYLCASSLGYGVAGRYNEQFFGPGTRLTVL.